This passage covers 13 T cell receptor beta chains from one sample sequenced in a study of monozygotic twins with inflammatory bowel disease. TCRdb re-called the 5' RACE reads; one entry per CDR3 protein, DNA not given. Its listing shows 210,000 or so distinct CDR3 sequences. Sequencing was done on a sample of blood. The receptors here all came from a human donor with ulcerative colitis or Crohn's disease, or a healthy co-twin of an affected twin (not recorded which).

The rearrangement uses TRBV6-2 or TRBV6-3 and TRBJ2-1; the D gene TCRdb calls, TRBD2, cannot be checked with no DNA. The germline gives CDR1 MNHEY, CDR2 SVGEGT. The CDR3 has 20 residues. CDR3 region: CASSYSNLLLAGDVYNEQFF.

The chain combines TRBV5-1 with TRBJ2-3; the D gene TCRdb calls, TRBD1, cannot be checked with no DNA. The length of the CDR3 is 15 residues. Per germline, CDR1 SGHRS and CDR2 YFSETQ. CDR3 sequence reads: CASRRDRVGTDTQYF.

The rearrangement uses TRBV13 and TRBJ2-7; TCRdb's D call, TRBD1, is unchecked because there is no DNA. Germline CDR1 reads PRHDT; CDR2 reads FYEKMQ (reference sequence). This CDR3 spans 14 amino acids. The chain's CDR3 is CASSGLQGSYEQYF.

Here the CDR3 reads CASSLSFDRDQPQHF. The rearrangement uses TRBV7-9 and TRBJ1-5; there is no DNA to check the TCRdb D call of TRBD1. Germline CDR1 SEHNR, CDR2 FQNEAQ (reference sequence). This CDR3 is 15 amino acids long.

This chain uses TRBV6-5 with TRBJ2-7; TCRdb picks TRBD2, but there is no DNA to check that call. Germline V gene sequence: CDR1 MNHEY, CDR2 SVGAGI. The CDR3 covers 11 residues. The CDR3 region is CASSELGEQHF.

The chain links TRBV6-5 to TRBJ2-3; TCRdb outputs TRBD2, but without DNA this stays unchecked. The V gene's germline CDR1 is MNHEY and CDR2 SVGAGI. The CDR3 loop spans 18 amino acids. CDR3 sequence: CASSYFPLLQGRTDTQYF.

V gene TRBV6-1 combines with J gene TRBJ2-1; as DNA is missing, the TRBD1 call by TCRdb cannot be tested. This CDR3 is built from 15 residues. Germline CDR1 MNHNS, CDR2 SASEGT. The chain's CDR3 is CASSTRDRGDNEQFF.

The chain joins TRBV7-2 to TRBJ2-7; TCRdb's D call, TRBD1, is unchecked because there is no DNA. This CDR3 spans 15 amino acids. Germline values: CDR1 SGHTA, CDR2 FQGNSA. CDR3 sequence reads: CASSQKGQSTREQYF.

The chain has TRBV4-3 and TRBJ1-3. The CDR3 sequence is 15 residues long. Germline-derived CDR1 and CDR2 are LGHNA and YSLEER. The CDR3 sequence is CASSQDYVTGNTIYF.

The chain links TRBV30 to TRBJ1-2. This CDR3 is 14 amino acids long. Germline loops: CDR1 GTSNPN, CDR2 SVGIG (reference sequence). CDR3 protein: CAWSRGEGSYGYTF. Supplemented by reference TRBV30 and TRBJ1-2, the full variable domain reads SQTIHQWPATLVQPVGSPLSLECTVEGTSNPNLYWYRQAAGRGLQLLFYSVGIGQISSEVPQNLSASRPQDRQFILSSKKLLLSDSGFYLCAWSRGEGSYGYTFGSGTRLTVV.

The genes are TRBV6-5 and TRBJ2-5; TCRdb returns TRBD2, unconfirmable since there is no DNA. The V gene's germline CDR1 is MNHEY and CDR2 SVGAGI. CDR3 length: 17 amino acids. CDR3 amino acids: CASSSLGRRHRQETQYF.

The chain employs TRBV11-2 and TRBJ2-5; no DNA is available, so the TRBD1 call from TCRdb remains unchecked. This CDR3 has 14 amino acids. CDR1 and CDR2 from the germline V gene are SGHAT and FQNNGV. The CDR3 region is CASSPPLAAETQYF.

The chain employs TRBV7-2 and TRBJ2-2; TCRdb's D call, TRBD1, is unchecked because there is no DNA. The CDR3 has 16 residues. CDR1 SGHTA and CDR2 FQGNSA come from the germline V gene. The CDR3 is CASSLAPSRDTGELFF.